This passage covers 14 T cell receptor beta chains from one sample sequenced in a study of blood T cells in healthy people across ages. It was with a sample-barcoded 5' primer and a J-beta primer mix that a second PCR of about 6 to 11 cycles was run. In TCRdb, the 5' RACE reads were re-called with MiXCR into one record per CDR3 protein. Here the sample spans approximately 790,000 distinct CDR3 sequences, approximately 67% being singletons. Sequenced input: blood. The receptors originated from a man between 25 and 39 years old in good health.

The genes are TRBV18 and TRBJ2-4; D is undetermined. Gene TRBJ2-7 matches the end of the DNA better, so the J call may be wrong. The CDR3 has 13 amino acids. CDR1 KGHSH and CDR2 LQKENI come from the germline V gene. CDR3 coding DNA: TGTGCCAGCTCACTCCGCAACACCTACGAGCAGTACTTC. Its protein product is CASSLRNTYEQYF.

The chain is built from TRBV9 and TRBJ2-7; 9 bases match TRBD2. This CDR3 has 15 amino acids. From germline, CDR1 is SGDLS and CDR2 YYNGEE. V was clipped by 0 bases and J by 3 bases; unmatched bases: 4. CDR3 in DNA: TGTGCCAGCAGCGTAGGCAGCGGGGGGCTCTACGAGCAGTACTTC. This encodes CASSVGSGGLYEQYF.

The chain links TRBV29-1 to TRBJ2-5; 7 bases align to TRBD1. CDR1 SQVTM and CDR2 ANQGSEA come from the germline V gene. Unmatched junction bases numbered 9, after V lost 3 bases and J lost 5 bases. The CDR3 totals 14 residues. CDR3 nucleotide sequence: TGCAGCGTTGAGAAGGGGGCAGTAGGGGAGACCCAGTACTTC. This codes for CSVEKGAVGETQYF.

This clonotype has just a few counts. CDR3 bases: TGCGCCAGCAGTCGGGTCCTTTCCTACGAGCAGTACTTC. It translates to CASSRVLSYEQYF. The chain employs TRBV5-1 and TRBJ2-7; D is undetermined. CDR1 and CDR2 from the germline V gene are SGHRS and YFSETQ. V was cut by 5 bases and J by 1 base, with 10 bases left in between. The CDR3 is made up of 13 amino acids.

The chain couples TRBV20-1 to TRBJ1-5, with D uncertain. The CDR3 totals 16 residues. Germline CDR1 reads DFQATT; CDR2 reads SNEGSKA (reference sequence). The V gene lost 1 base and the J gene lost 2 bases, with 15 bases spanning the gap. The DNA for the CDR3 is TGCAGTGCTAGAGTCGAGCCCGGTTGGGGCAATCAGCCCCAGCATTTT. As protein: CSARVEPGWGNQPQHF.

The chain has TRBV5-1 and TRBJ1-6, with TRBD1 matching 7 bases. The CDR3 runs to 14 residues. The junction had 7 bases not matched to a gene; V was cut back by 5 bases and J by 8 bases. The germline gives CDR1 SGHRS, CDR2 YFSETQ. DNA of the CDR3: TGCGCCAGCAGAGACAGGGAGGGACATTCACCCCTCCACTTT. As protein: CASRDREGHSPLHF.

V gene TRBV9 combines with J gene TRBJ1-4, with TRBD1 as a possible D gene (5 bases). Trimming pared 4 bases from V and 4 bases from J, leaving 11 bases between. The CDR3 contains 14 residues. Germline CDR1 reads SGDLS; CDR2 reads YYNGEE. The CDR3 loop reads CASSSRAGNEKLFF. The CDR3, as DNA: TGTGCCAGCAGCTCCAGGGCTGGTAATGAAAAACTGTTTTTT.

This rearrangement joins TRBV2 to TRBJ1-6; D is perhaps TRBD1 (5 bases). The CDR3 totals 16 residues. V was shortened by 3 bases and J by 4 bases, with 13 bases between the two germline ends. In germline, CDR1 is SNHLY, CDR2 FYNNEI. This chain's CDR3 is CASSDSAGDYNSPLHF. The CDR3 DNA reads TGTGCCAGCAGTGATTCCGCGGGGGATTATAATTCACCCCTCCACTTT. Combining the CDR3 with reference TRBV2 and TRBJ1-6 gives the whole variable domain EPEVTQTPSHQVTQMGQEVILRCVPISNHLYFYWYRQILGQKVEFLVSFYNNEISEKSEIFDDQFSVERPDGSNFTLKIRSTKLEDSAMYFCASSDSAGDYNSPLHFGNGTRLTVT.

Details on this clonotype: The conserved phenylalanine or tryptophan is not found at the CDR3 terminus, so this likely reflects a read error. This sequence joins TRBV11-3 and TRBJ2-3; D perhaps matches TRBD1 (5 bases). CDR1 and CDR2 from the germline V gene are SGHNT and YENEEA. V lost 3 bases and J 0 bases, leaving 7 bases between the germline ends. The CDR3 length is 14 residues. The CDR3 DNA is TGTGCCAGCAGCTTGGGGCGAAGCACAGATACGCAGTATTGT. It specifies CASSLGRSTDTQYC.

The chain links TRBV7-3 to TRBJ2-3, with 11 bases aligning to TRBD2. Germline V gene sequence: CDR1 SGHTA, CDR2 FQGTGA. The CDR3 totals 17 residues. J was trimmed by 5 bases and V by 1 base; bases with no gene match: 8. CDR3 in amino acids: CASSLRLAGGPKDTQYF. The CDR3 DNA reads as TGTGCCAGCAGCTTAAGGTTAGCGGGGGGGCCGAAAGATACGCAGTATTTT. Full variable domain (outside the CDR3, taken from reference TRBV7-3 and TRBJ2-3): GAGVSQTPSNKVTEKGKYVELRCDPISGHTALYWYRQSLGQGPEFLIYFQGTGAADDSGLPNDRFFAVRPEGSVSTLKIQRTERGDSAVYLCASSLRLAGGPKDTQYFGPGTRLTVL.

V is TRBV29-1 and J is TRBJ1-2; 12 bases agree with TRBD1. This CDR3 spans 13 amino acids. CDR1 SQVTM and CDR2 ANQGSEA come from the germline V gene. After removal of 5 bases from V and 7 bases from J, the junction contained 5 bases not matched to a gene. CDR3: CSVQRDRGLGYTF. CDR3 nucleotides: TGCAGCGTTCAACGGGACAGGGGGCTTGGCTACACCTTC.

This chain links TRBV27 with TRBJ2-3; the match to TRBD2 covers 7 bases. Trimming removed 10 bases from V and 3 bases from J; junction bases left unmatched: 7. The CDR3 sequence is 13 residues long. Germline values: CDR1 MNHEY, CDR2 SMNVEV (reference sequence). In nucleotides, the CDR3 is TGTGCCACTTCAGGGAGGGTTACAGATACGCAGTATTTT. Protein sequence: CATSGRVTDTQYF.

CDR3 region: CSVETGRPDTQYF. The CDR3 bases are TGCAGCGTTGAAACAGGGAGGCCAGATACGCAGTATTTT. The chain recombines TRBV29-1 with TRBJ2-3; possibly TRBD1 or TRBD2 for D (6 bases each). V gave up 2 bases and J gave up 4 bases, with 10 bases separating them. This CDR3 region has 13 residues. CDR1 SQVTM and CDR2 ANQGSEA come from the germline V gene.

The chain employs TRBV20-1 and TRBJ1-3; tentative D call: TRBD1 (5 bases). Germline V lookup: CDR1 DFQATT, CDR2 SNEGSKA (reference sequence). V lost 0 bases, J lost 3 bases, and 12 bases lay in between. The CDR3 sequence is 15 residues long. The CDR3 nucleotides are TGCAGTGCTAGAGATTCCCGGGACGGTGGAAACACCATATATTTT. It translates to CSARDSRDGGNTIYF.